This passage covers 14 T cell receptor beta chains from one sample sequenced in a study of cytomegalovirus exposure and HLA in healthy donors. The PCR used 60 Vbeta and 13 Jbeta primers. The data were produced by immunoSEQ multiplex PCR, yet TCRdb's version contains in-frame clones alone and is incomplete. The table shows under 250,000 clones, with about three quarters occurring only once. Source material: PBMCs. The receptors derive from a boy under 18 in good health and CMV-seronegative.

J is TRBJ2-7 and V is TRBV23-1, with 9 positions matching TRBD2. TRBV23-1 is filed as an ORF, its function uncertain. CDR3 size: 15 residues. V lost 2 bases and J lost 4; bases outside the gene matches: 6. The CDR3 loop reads CASSQGLANPYEQYF. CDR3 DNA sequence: TGCGCCAGCAGTCAAGGACTAGCGAACCCTTACGAGCAGTACTTC.

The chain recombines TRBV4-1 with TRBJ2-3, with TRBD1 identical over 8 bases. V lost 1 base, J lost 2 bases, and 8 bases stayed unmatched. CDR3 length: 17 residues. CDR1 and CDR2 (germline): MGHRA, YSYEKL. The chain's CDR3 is CASSQGYPGQVTDTQYF. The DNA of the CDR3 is TGCGCCAGCAGCCAAGGCTACCCGGGACAGGTCACAGATACGCAGTATTTT.

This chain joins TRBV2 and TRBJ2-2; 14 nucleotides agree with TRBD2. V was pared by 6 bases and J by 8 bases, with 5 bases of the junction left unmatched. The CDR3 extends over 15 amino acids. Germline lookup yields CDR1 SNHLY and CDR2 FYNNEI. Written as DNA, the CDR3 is TGTGCCAGCAGGGAGGGACTAGCGGGAGTTGGGGAGCTGTTTTTT. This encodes CASREGLAGVGELFF.

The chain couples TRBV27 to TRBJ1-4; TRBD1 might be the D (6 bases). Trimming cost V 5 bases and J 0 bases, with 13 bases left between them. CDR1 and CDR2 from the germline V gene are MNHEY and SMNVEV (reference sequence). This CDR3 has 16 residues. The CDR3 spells CASSTRQAATNEKLFF. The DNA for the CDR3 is TGTGCCAGCAGTACCCGACAGGCTGCAACTAATGAAAAACTGTTTTTT.

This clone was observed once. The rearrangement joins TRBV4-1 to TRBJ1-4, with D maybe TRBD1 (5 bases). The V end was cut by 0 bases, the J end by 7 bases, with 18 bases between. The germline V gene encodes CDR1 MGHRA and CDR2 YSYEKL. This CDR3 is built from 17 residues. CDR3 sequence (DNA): TGCGCCAGCAGCCAAGATTTGGCAAGACAGTCGGGTGAAAAACTGTTTTTT. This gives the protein CASSQDLARQSGEKLFF.

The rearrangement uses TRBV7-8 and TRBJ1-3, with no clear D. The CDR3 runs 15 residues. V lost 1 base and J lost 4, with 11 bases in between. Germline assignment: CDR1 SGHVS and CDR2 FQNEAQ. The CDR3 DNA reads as TGTGCCAGCAGCTTAGGTCGGGGTCCGGGAAACACCATATATTTT. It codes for CASSLGRGPGNTIYF.

The CDR3 DNA follows: TGTGCCACCAGCAGAGATCTCGAGTTTAGCAATCAGCCCCAGCATTTT. Amino acids: CATSRDLEFSNQPQHF. V and J are TRBV15 and TRBJ1-5; unclear D gene. Germline V lookup: CDR1 LNHNV, CDR2 YYDKDF (reference sequence). The CDR3 is made up of 16 amino acids. Trimming removed 0 bases from V and 0 bases from J, with 9 bases in between.

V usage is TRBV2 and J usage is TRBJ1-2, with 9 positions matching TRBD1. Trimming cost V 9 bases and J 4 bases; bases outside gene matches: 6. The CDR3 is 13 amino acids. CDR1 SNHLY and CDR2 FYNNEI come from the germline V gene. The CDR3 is CAREQGASYGYTF. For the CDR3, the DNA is TGTGCCAGGGAACAGGGGGCTAGCTATGGCTACACCTTC.

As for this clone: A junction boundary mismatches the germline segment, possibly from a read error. CDR3 sequence: CACSLGTRGGETQHF. Here the CDR3 DNA reads TGTGCCTGCTCCCTGGGCACCCGAGGGGGAGAGACCCAGCACTTC. This chain joins TRBV30 and TRBJ2-5; a possible D gene is TRBD1 (6 bases). Germline CDR1 is GTSNPN and CDR2 is SVGIG (reference sequence). The CDR3 contains 15 residues.

The CDR3 loop is CASSLRIAGRGDTQYF. Written as DNA, the CDR3 is TGCGCCAGCAGCTTGCGGATAGCGGGGCGCGGAGATACGCAGTATTTT. V gene TRBV5-1 combines with J gene TRBJ2-3; 8 bases line up with TRBD2. The V gene end was trimmed by 1 base and the J gene end by 5 bases; junction bases not matched to a gene: 9. This CDR3 is built from 16 residues. CDR1 and CDR2 (germline): SGHRS, YFSETQ.

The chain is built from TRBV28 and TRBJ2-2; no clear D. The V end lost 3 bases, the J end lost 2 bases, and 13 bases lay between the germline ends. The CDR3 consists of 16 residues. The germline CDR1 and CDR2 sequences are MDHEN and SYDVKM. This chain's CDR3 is CASSFLQHSNTGELFF. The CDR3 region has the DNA TGTGCCAGCAGTTTTCTACAGCACTCCAACACCGGGGAGCTGTTTTTT.

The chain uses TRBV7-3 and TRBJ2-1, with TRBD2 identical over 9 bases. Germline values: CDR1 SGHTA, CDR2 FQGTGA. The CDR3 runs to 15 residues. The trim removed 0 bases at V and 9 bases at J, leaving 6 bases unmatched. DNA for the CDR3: TGTGCCAGCAGCTTAACTAGCGGGGGTTTCGGTGAGCAGTTCTTC. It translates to CASSLTSGGFGEQFF.

The CDR3 nucleotides are TGTGCCATCAGGCAGGGACAGGGGTATGAAAAACTGTTTTTT. It translates to CAIRQGQGYEKLFF. The gene calls are TRBV10-3 and TRBJ1-4, with 10 bases fitting TRBD1. Germline-derived CDR1 and CDR2 are ENHRY and SYGVKD. The CDR3 is 14 amino acids. With 6 bases clipped from V and 6 bases from J, the junction kept 4 bases outside the gene matches.

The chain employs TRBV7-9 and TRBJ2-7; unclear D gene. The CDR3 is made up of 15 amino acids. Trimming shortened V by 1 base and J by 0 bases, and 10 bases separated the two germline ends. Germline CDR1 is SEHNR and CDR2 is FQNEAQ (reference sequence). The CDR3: CASSLGAISSYEQYF. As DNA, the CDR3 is TGTGCCAGCAGCTTAGGGGCAATATCCTCCTACGAGCAGTACTTC.